Listed here are 28 T cell receptor beta chains from one sample, sequenced in a study of beta chain features in type 1 diabetes. All of the isolated RNA was reverse transcribed, so expressed TCRB transcripts were sequenced. Clones were read by immunoSEQ multiplex PCR, and TCRdb kept only the in-frame ones, dropping some. The profile shows 600,000 to 700,000 clones, over 10% of them singletons. Their antigens remain unidentified. Findings of the study overall: Within each of all four CD4+ subsets, Type 1 diabetes patients had TCRB CDR3s that were moderately but significantly shorter.

Sequencing was done on a sample of naive CD4+ T cells from blood. The receptors were gathered from a man aged 25-45 years with type 1 diabetes.

This clone has more than one count but fewer than ten. V is TRBV28 and J is TRBJ2-5, with 7 bases fitting TRBD1. Germline V gene sequence: CDR1 MDHEN, CDR2 SYDVKM. Trimming cost V 8 bases and J 4 bases; bases outside gene matches: 10. This CDR3 has 14 amino acids. The CDR3 here is CASGPPDRRETQYF. The CDR3 bases are TGTGCCAGCGGCCCGCCGGACAGGCGAGAGACCCAGTACTTC.

The CDR3 here is CASSPTVDRAYEQYF. In nucleotides, the CDR3 is TGTGCCAGCAGCCCCACGGTGGACAGAGCCTACGAGCAGTACTTC. The genes are TRBV5-5 and TRBJ2-7, with a possible D match to TRBD1 (6 bases). The CDR3 length is 15 residues. Germline CDR1 SGHKS, CDR2 YYEKEE (reference sequence). Trimming removed 4 bases from V and 2 bases from J, with 16 bases in between.

This clone has just a few counts. The chain joins TRBV6-1 to TRBJ1-1; no reliable D call. Germline CDR1 is MNHNS and CDR2 is SASEGT. This CDR3 has 12 residues. V was shortened by 3 bases and J by 8 bases, with 10 bases between the two germline ends. CDR3 coding DNA: TGTGCCAGCAGTGACGGACGGTGGGAAGCTTTCTTT. The encoded protein is CASSDGRWEAFF.

The chain couples TRBV19 to TRBJ1-1; 10 bases agree with TRBD1. CDR3 size: 15 residues. The germline CDR1 and CDR2 sequences are LNHDA and SQIVND (reference sequence). Trimming cost V 5 bases and J 4 bases; bases outside gene matches: 7. Here the CDR3 reads CASSSMTGGSTEAFF. The CDR3 DNA reads TGTGCCAGTAGTTCCATGACAGGGGGCAGCACTGAAGCTTTCTTT.

J is TRBJ2-6 and V is TRBV29-1, with 9 bases identical to TRBD1. V was clipped by 6 bases and J by 0 bases; unmatched bases: 9. From germline, CDR1 is SQVTM and CDR2 ANQGSEA. The CDR3 spans 17 residues. CDR3 nucleotides: TGCAGCGTGGGGACAGGGTTTGGCATCTCTGGGGCCAACGTCCTGACTTTC. It is translated as CSVGTGFGISGANVLTF.

This clone was seen more than once but under ten times. For the CDR3, the DNA is TGTGCCTGGGGAGGGGTATACAATGAGCAGTTCTTC. Protein sequence: CAWGGVYNEQFF. The rearrangement joins TRBV30 to TRBJ2-1, with a weak D call TRBD2 (6 bases). CDR1 and CDR2 (germline): GTSNPN, SVGIG (reference sequence). The V gene lost 5 bases and the J gene lost 4 bases, with 9 bases spanning the gap. The CDR3 is 12 amino acids.

The chain employs TRBV19 and TRBJ2-1; TRBD2 matches at 9 bases. The J segment lost 6 bases and the V segment lost 6 bases, leaving 12 bases of the junction unmatched. CDR1 is LNHDA and CDR2 is SQIVND in the germline V gene (reference sequence). The length of the CDR3 is 16 residues. This chain's CDR3 is CASRPIAGAHGNEQFF. The CDR3 region has the DNA TGTGCCAGTAGACCTATAGCGGGGGCCCACGGCAATGAGCAGTTCTTC.

This clone was seen a few times. The chain carries TRBV10-2 and TRBJ2-7; a weak D match, TRBD1 (6 bases). The V and J ends lost 3 bases and 5 bases respectively, with 14 bases between them. CDR1 and CDR2 (germline): WSHSY, SAAADI. CDR3 length: 14 residues. CDR3 nucleotides: TGCGCCAGCAGTGAAGTAGGGGGAATGCACGAGCAGTACTTC. This encodes CASSEVGGMHEQYF.

A few counts support this clone. J is TRBJ2-1 and V is TRBV7-3; D ambiguous. The CDR3 extends over 12 amino acids. Germline CDR1 and CDR2: SGHTA and FQGTGA. V was clipped by 6 bases and J by 5 bases, with 8 bases between them. CDR3 in DNA: TGTGCCAGCAGTAGTACCAACAATGAGCAGTTCTTC. Its translation is CASSSTNNEQFF.

About this clone: The same CDR3 is also encoded by other DNA sequences in this sample. This sequence joins TRBV5-6 and TRBJ2-3, with no clear D. This CDR3 comprises 12 residues. Germline V gene lookup returns CDR1 SGHDT and CDR2 YYEEEE. V was cut by 2 bases and J by 5 bases, with 6 bases left in between. The CDR3 sequence: CASSLGGDTQYF. The DNA for the CDR3 is TGTGCCAGCAGCTTAGGTGGAGATACGCAGTATTTT.

There are a few counts of this clone. This chain joins TRBV5-4 and TRBJ2-1; 8 nucleotides match TRBD2. Trimming cost V 7 bases and J 7 bases; bases outside gene matches: 10. The germline V gene encodes CDR1 SGHNT and CDR2 YYREEE (reference sequence). The CDR3 extends over 14 amino acids. CDR3: CASSGGAPGNEQFF. The CDR3 region has the DNA TGTGCCAGCTCGGGGGGGGCCCCAGGGAATGAGCAGTTCTTC. Filled out from reference TRBV5-4 and TRBJ2-1, the complete variable domain reads ETGVTQSPTHLIKTRGQQVTLRCSSQSGHNTVSWYQQALGQGPQFIFQYYREEENGRGNFPPRFSGLQFPNYSSELNVNALELDDSALYLCASSGGAPGNEQFFGPGTRLTVL.

This clone has only a few counts. The chain joins TRBV27 to TRBJ1-6; 7 bases map to TRBD1. Germline CDR1 is MNHEY and CDR2 is SMNVEV (reference sequence). The CDR3 extends over 17 amino acids. The V gene end was trimmed by 6 bases and the J gene end by 9 bases; junction bases not matched to a gene: 17. The CDR3 is CASRAGGTLVDGSPLHF. As DNA, the CDR3 is TGTGCCAGCAGGGCAGGGGGAACTCTGGTCGACGGTTCACCCCTCCACTTT.

The V and J genes are TRBV10-3 and TRBJ2-1; 13 bases map to TRBD2. Germline values: CDR1 ENHRY, CDR2 SYGVKD. The ends lost 6 bases at V and 8 bases at J; junction bases unmatched: 7. This CDR3 region has 15 residues. For the CDR3, the DNA is TGTGCCATCAGGGATGGGACTAGCGGGGTATATGAGCAGTTCTTC. It yields the protein CAIRDGTSGVYEQFF.

The chain employs TRBV6-1 and TRBJ2-1; D unresolved. This CDR3 is 15 amino acids long. CDR1 and CDR2 (germline): MNHNS, SASEGT. V lost 1 base to trimming and J lost 4 bases, with 11 bases between them. The CDR3 region is CASSEGPIQYNEQFF. DNA for the CDR3: TGTGCCAGCAGTGAAGGACCAATCCAATACAATGAGCAGTTCTTC.

The chain joins TRBV29-1 to TRBJ2-5, with 8 bases that match TRBD2. The CDR3 has 15 amino acids. The J segment lost 14 bases and the V segment lost 4 bases, leaving 21 bases of the junction unmatched. Germline CDR1 is SQVTM and CDR2 is ANQGSEA. The CDR3 protein is CSVGGPDPFSGVSYF. The CDR3 bases are TGCAGCGTTGGTGGCCCGGACCCGTTTAGCGGGGTTAGTTACTTC.

This clone was seen a handful of times. The rearrangement joins TRBV30 to TRBJ2-7; 7 bases are a match to TRBD1. CDR1 is GTSNPN and CDR2 is SVGIG in the germline V gene (reference sequence). Trimming cost V 2 bases and J 6 bases; bases outside gene matches: 7. This CDR3 is built from 13 residues. The CDR3: CAWSFFSGGEQYF. The CDR3 DNA reads as TGTGCCTGGAGTTTCTTTTCAGGGGGCGAGCAGTACTTC.

This clone occurred a few times. The chain recombines TRBV7-9 with TRBJ1-2, with D unresolved. V was trimmed by 2 bases and J by 7 bases, leaving 11 bases between them. This CDR3 has 13 residues. The germline V gene encodes CDR1 SEHNR and CDR2 FQNEAQ (reference sequence). CDR3 loop: CASSLIGVAGYTF. The CDR3, as DNA: TGTGCCAGCAGCTTAATAGGAGTAGCTGGCTACACCTTC.

This clone appeared a few times. The chain is built from TRBV7-2 and TRBJ2-1, with D perhaps TRBD2 (6 bases). The CDR3 runs to 15 residues. The germline gives CDR1 SGHTA, CDR2 FQGNSA. The V end was cut by 2 bases, the J end by 5 bases, with 13 bases between. The CDR3 DNA sequence: TGTGCCAGCAGCTTACGGGAGTTGTCGAACAATGAGCAGTTCTTC. Translation gives CASSLRELSNNEQFF.

This clone turned up a few times. The V and J genes are TRBV4-3 and TRBJ2-2; D is ambiguous. Per germline, CDR1 LGHNA and CDR2 YSLEER. The CDR3 runs 15 residues. V lost 6 bases, J lost 3 bases, and 14 bases lay in between. The CDR3 reads CASSPRNFYTGELFF. The CDR3 DNA reads TGCGCCAGCAGTCCAAGAAACTTTTACACCGGGGAGCTGTTTTTT.

In its sample, this clone was seen a few times. Other nucleotide sequences from this sample produce the same CDR3. The chain has TRBV9 and TRBJ1-1, with D uncertain. Trimming stripped 2 bases from V and 1 base from J, with 9 bases between. In germline, CDR1 is SGDLS, CDR2 YYNGEE. The CDR3 is 14 residues long. The DNA of the CDR3 is TGTGCCAGCAGCGTCTACTCAGAGAACACTGAAGCTTTCTTT. Amino acids: CASSVYSENTEAFF.

This clone was found a few times. The chain joins TRBV11-3 to TRBJ2-7; D ambiguous. Germline V lookup: CDR1 SGHNT, CDR2 YENEEA. The CDR3 consists of 11 residues. V lost 7 bases and J lost 2, with 6 bases in between. CDR3 bases: TGTGCCAGCAAGCGAGCCTACGAGCAGTACTTC. Translated: CASKRAYEQYF. Using reference TRBV11-3 and TRBJ2-7 for the parts outside the CDR3, the full variable domain is EAGVVQSPRYKIIEKKQPVAFWCNPISGHNTLYWYLQNLGQGPELLIRYENEEAVDDSQLPKDRFSAERLKGVDSTLKIQPAELGDSAVYLCASKRAYEQYFGPGTRLTVT.

This clone was seen more than once but under ten times. The rearrangement links TRBV9 to TRBJ1-1, with TRBD1 matching over 7 bases. Germline lookup yields CDR1 SGDLS and CDR2 YYNGEE. The CDR3 sequence is 14 residues long. The V and J ends lost 4 bases and 5 bases, in that order; junction bases with no gene match: 8. Here the CDR3 DNA reads TGTGCCAGCAGCCCAGGGGGTAAGGAGACTGAAGCTTTCTTT. It specifies CASSPGGKETEAFF. Supplemented by reference TRBV9 and TRBJ1-1, the full variable domain reads DSGVTQTPKHLITATGQRVTLRCSPRSGDLSVYWYQQSLDQGLQFLIQYYNGEERAKGNILERFSAQQFPDLHSELNLSSLELGDSALYFCASSPGGKETEAFFGQGTRLTVV.

The V and J genes are TRBV6-1 and TRBJ1-1; D is ambiguous. Looked up from germline, CDR1 is MNHNS and CDR2 is SASEGT. The V end lost 6 bases, the J end lost 3 bases, and 11 bases lay between the germline ends. There are 13 residues in the CDR3. This chain's CDR3 is CASSLTTDTEAFF. CDR3 DNA sequence: TGTGCCAGCAGCCTAACAACGGACACTGAAGCTTTCTTT.

In this sample, this clone turned up a few times. CDR3 nucleotide sequence: TGTGCCAGCAGCTTACAAGGCAGTGAGCAGTTCTTC. It is translated as CASSLQGSEQFF. V is TRBV11-2 and J is TRBJ2-1; D ambiguous. The germline V gene has CDR1 SGHAT and CDR2 FQNNGV. V was trimmed by 2 bases and J by 9 bases, leaving 8 bases between them. This CDR3 is 12 amino acids long.

This clone was observed a few times. The chain recombines TRBV9 with TRBJ2-5; 8 bases map to TRBD2. CDR1 is SGDLS, CDR2 YYNGEE, per germline. This CDR3 is built from 17 residues. With 0 bases clipped from V and 1 base from J, the junction kept 8 bases outside the gene matches. The CDR3 protein is CASSVEGLAVIQETQYF. The DNA for the CDR3 is TGTGCCAGCAGCGTAGAAGGACTAGCCGTCATCCAAGAGACCCAGTACTTC. The full variable domain, its missing parts supplied by reference TRBV9 and TRBJ2-5, is DSGVTQTPKHLITATGQRVTLRCSPRSGDLSVYWYQQSLDQGLQFLIQYYNGEERAKGNILERFSAQQFPDLHSELNLSSLELGDSALYFCASSVEGLAVIQETQYFGPGTRLLVL.

The chain employs TRBV9 and TRBJ2-3; D gene uncertain. V lost 4 bases and J 2 bases, leaving 5 bases between the germline ends. This CDR3 spans 12 amino acids. The germline CDR1 and CDR2 sequences are SGDLS and YYNGEE. The CDR3 is CASSRHTDTQYF. DNA for the CDR3: TGTGCCAGCAGCCGGCACACAGATACGCAGTATTTT.

Concerning this clone itself: Other nucleotide sequences from this sample produce the same CDR3. The chain recombines TRBV29-1 with TRBJ1-1, with a weak D call TRBD1 (5 bases). CDR1 and CDR2 from the germline V gene are SQVTM and ANQGSEA. V dropped 4 bases and J dropped 0 bases, with 9 bases sitting between them. This CDR3 region has 13 residues. CDR3 in amino acids: CSVGGRLNTEAFF. The CDR3 nucleotides read TGCAGCGTTGGGGGCAGATTGAACACTGAAGCTTTCTTT.

This clone was counted only a few times. V gene TRBV12-5 combines with J gene TRBJ2-5; 8 bases line up with TRBD1. The CDR3 spans 14 residues. V gave up 1 base and J gave up 3 bases; unmatched junction bases: 1. Per the germline V gene, CDR1 is LGHNT and CDR2 is FRNRAP. CDR3 amino acids: CASGLADREETQYF. CDR3 sequence (DNA): TGTGCTAGTGGTTTGGCGGACAGGGAAGAGACCCAGTACTTC.